This T cell receptor (beta chain) came from a study of T cells in Graves' hyperthyroidism and ophthalmopathy (dated by TCRdb to between 2018 and 2021). Study-wide context: Peripheral blood was collected at initial diagnosis, before any treatment. To identify distinguishing TCR V-J signatures, a discovery cohort of roughly 100 patients was used, comprising some 45 with Graves' ophthalmopathy and approximately 57 with stable Graves' hyperthyroidism. An independent validation cohort of fewer than 20 hyperthyroidism patients and about 16 patients who later progressed to ophthalmopathy tested prospective prediction of ophthalmopathy. The roughly 100 discovery patients were randomly split 7:3 into training and test sets. The study also compared thyroid tissue and blood T-cell repertoires from 5 to 7 Graves' hyperthyroidism patients. After blood sampling, hyperthyroidism patients were treated with methimazole at a starting dose of 30 mg daily, and ophthalmopathy patients were treated with high-dose intravenous methylprednisolone. The paper reports TCR Vbeta CDR3 sequencing of over 120 peripheral blood samples: around 41 ophthalmopathy, around 80 hyperthyroidism and approximately 17 progressor patients. Results and caveats for the whole study, not just this receptor: In validation, progression to ophthalmopathy was predicted by the model with 70.59% sensitivity and 72% to 80% specificity, a median of approximately 6.5 months before onset. In cross-validation, a model built on a 13 V-J signature told ophthalmopathy apart from stable hyperthyroidism with 85% to 90% sensitivity and 81% to 82% specificity, and in testing the same model reached 80%/75%. Blood samples also contained most of the expanded thyroid clonotypes (frequency above 0.001), which suggests that blood repertoires may reflect thyroid immune responses. No statistical method was used to fix the sample size in advance, and group allocation was not hidden from the investigators.

Ophthalmopathy patients had moderately to severely active disease, Clinical Activity Score of at least 3, NOSPECS grade of at least 4, and duration under 3 months. Exclusion was applied to patients with uncontrolled infections, other autoimmune diseases, pregnancy or lactation. Diagnoses relied on clinical symptoms, serum thyroxine and TRAb, thyroid ultrasound and orbital computed tomography. Ficoll-Paque density gradient centrifugation was used to isolate PBMCs from approximately 10 ml of fresh peripheral blood. Total RNA was extracted using Trizol reagent, and RNA quality was assessed on an Agilent 2100 Bioanalyzer. The junction carries 10 bases between V and J, which are trimmed by 3 bases and 4 bases respectively. There are 14 amino acids in the CDR3, from cysteine to phenylalanine inclusive. Only the CDR3 portion is preserved as DNA: 42 bases, with reading frame beginning at the first base.

The TCR beta CDR3 regions were amplified from the RNA transcripts. For the first round of RT-PCR on the TCR CDR3, the HTBI primer set was used together with the Qiagen OneStep RT-PCR kit. Libraries were constructed in a second round of multiplex PCR, after which size selection and purification were performed. The libraries were sequenced on an Illumina HiSeq2000 using paired-end 100 bp reads. The paper's processing steps were these. SOAPnuke was used to process the raw data, with reads discarded if the reads contained adapters or uncalled bases, had a mean Phred below 15, or lacked an exact constant-primer or identifier match. COPE v1.2.5 was used to merge the high-quality paired reads, and each unique nucleotide sequence was defined as a clonotype. MiTCR v1.1 was used to align the clonotypes against IMGT TRBV, TRBD and TRBJ reference segments. Analysis was restricted to V-J combinations with a frequency above 0.0001, which covered about 99% of repertoires. A TCS score was defined as the ratio of F50 (clonal expansion) to E x V (chaos), with BLOSUM62-based TCRdist applied between CDR3 peptides within each V-J. Welch's t-statistics and random forest reduced roughly 500 V-J features to fewer than 15, which were used in a naive Bayes classifier (R e1071). The public reads were reanalyzed by TCRdb: fastp trimming at Q25, MiXCR alignment, in-frame beta chains only. Rows with one shared CDR3 protein collapse into an entry with the most common genes and DNA. TCRdb, rather than the study authors, made the V and J calls. This sample has hundreds of thousands of distinct CDR3 sequences in its table, and 15% to 20% of those were observed once. The ten largest clones represent around 17% of the sample.

This clonotype was seen many times. Which antigen it targets is not known. The sample holds no much larger clone one base away, and base qualities are not on file. Sequencing used blood. The sequence derives from a woman aged 18-29 years with Graves' ophthalmopathy. The chain joins TRBV12-3 or TRBV12-4 to TRBJ1-5; no D gene is confidently identified. The sequence in DNA is TGTGCCAGCAGTTTTGGGCAACTTAATCAGCCCCAGCATTTT. Translation gives CASSFGQLNQPQHF.